These 19 T cell receptor beta chains were sequenced from one sample in a study of T cells in Graves' hyperthyroidism and ophthalmopathy. TCR beta CDR3 sequences were amplified from RNA transcripts. First-round RT-PCR of the TCR CDR3 relied on the HTBI primer set. TCRdb redid the calling of the multiplex PCR reads with MiXCR, one entry per CDR3 protein. The sample consists of some 460,000 distinct CDR3 sequences, 15% to 19% of them appearing once. Source material: blood. These TCRs come from a woman aged 18-35 years with Graves' hyperthyroidism.

This clonotype was counted at least ten times. The chain employs TRBV6-1 and TRBJ2-5; D is unclear. CDR3 length: 11 residues. Trimming took 4 bases from V and 2 from J, leaving 2 bases between them. Germline CDR1 is MNHNS and CDR2 is SASEGT. CDR3 nucleotide sequence: TGTGCCAGCAGTGGGCAAGAGACCCAGTACTTC. It translates to CASSGQETQYF.

At least ten counts were recorded for this clonotype. This chain joins TRBV27 and TRBJ2-7; D perhaps matches TRBD1 (6 bases). The CDR3 length is 15 residues. With 5 bases removed from V and 2 bases from J, the gap between germline ends came to 16 bases. The germline V gene encodes CDR1 MNHEY and CDR2 SMNVEV (reference sequence). CDR3 nucleotides: TGTGCCAGCAGTAGAAAGGAAAACAGGGCCTACGAGCAGTACTTC. It is translated as CASSRKENRAYEQYF.

Note on this clonotype: The junction and the germline gene differ at one end; a read error may be behind it. The chain employs TRBV5-1 and TRBJ2-7; 9 nucleotides align to TRBD1. The CDR3 is 15 amino acids. Germline values: CDR1 SGHRS, CDR2 YFSETQ. The CDR3 DNA is TGCGTCAGCAGCTTGGTGGGACAGGGAGGGTACGAGCAGTACTTC. Amino acid sequence: CVSSLVGQGGYEQYF.

This chain uses TRBV6-2 or TRBV6-3 with TRBJ1-2; TRBD1 is a possible D gene (6 bases). Per germline, CDR1 MNHEY and CDR2 SVGEGT. Trimming left V 7 bases short and J 2 bases short, with 11 bases between. The CDR3 runs 13 residues. This CDR3 reads CASTRGRNYGYTF. Written as DNA, the CDR3 is TGTGCCAGCACCCGGGGGCGCAACTATGGCTACACCTTC.

This clonotype was counted ten times or more. V gene TRBV7-9 combines with J gene TRBJ1-1; 7 nucleotides agree with TRBD1. This CDR3 has 15 residues. Germline CDR1 is SEHNR and CDR2 is FQNEAQ (reference sequence). J was trimmed by 2 bases and V by 5 bases; bases with no gene match: 8. CDR3 sequence (DNA): TGTGCCAGCAGCCCCAGTGGGACAGCTAACACTGAAGCTTTCTTT. This gives the protein CASSPSGTANTEAFF.

This clonotype occurred many times. The chain has TRBV20-1 and TRBJ1-5; D uncertain. Per the germline V gene, CDR1 is DFQATT and CDR2 is SNEGSKA (reference sequence). Deletions cut 3 bases from V and 6 bases from J, with 18 bases between. The CDR3 covers 15 residues. The CDR3 is CSASPGIVMGQPQHF. In DNA, the CDR3 is TGCAGTGCTAGTCCGGGAATTGTAATGGGTCAGCCCCAGCATTTT.

Regarding this clonotype: Given a much more abundant clone one base away, this may be a read error. This rearrangement joins TRBV20-1 to TRBJ2-5, with 12 bases aligning to TRBD2. Germline V gives CDR1 DFQATT, CDR2 SNEGSKA (reference sequence). The J segment lost 4 bases and the V segment lost 4 bases, leaving 13 bases of the junction unmatched. The CDR3 has 17 amino acids. The CDR3 DNA sequence: TGCAGTGCTAACTCCGGGACTAGCGGGTCAGTGGGAGAGACCCAGTACTTC. Its protein is CSANSGTSGSVGETQYF.

The V gene is TRBV6-1, the J gene TRBJ2-7; 9 bases line up with TRBD2. This CDR3 contains 16 residues. The germline gives CDR1 MNHNS, CDR2 SASEGT. With V trimmed by 6 bases and J by 2 bases, 11 bases remained unmatched. The CDR3 loop reads CASSRQTSGGTYEQYF. CDR3 nucleotide sequence: TGTGCCAGCAGCCGACAGACTAGCGGCGGGACCTACGAGCAGTACTTC.

In its sample, this clonotype was seen many times. The V and J genes are TRBV7-9 and TRBJ2-7, with a possible D match to TRBD1 (6 bases). Trimming removed 6 bases at V and 3 bases at J, with 12 bases between. CDR3 length: 13 amino acids. From germline, CDR1 is SEHNR and CDR2 FQNEAQ (reference sequence). CDR3 in DNA: TGTGCCAGCAGAACCGAGGGGGACTACGAGCAGTACTTC. This encodes CASRTEGDYEQYF.

This clonotype showed up many times. The rearrangement links TRBV5-1 to TRBJ2-4, with D possibly matching TRBD2 (6 bases). CDR1 is SGHRS and CDR2 is YFSETQ in the germline V gene. Trimming stripped 1 base from V and 6 bases from J, with 11 bases between. The length of the CDR3 is 14 residues. CDR3 protein: CASSLSQGGNIQYF. CDR3 DNA sequence: TGCGCCAGCAGCTTGAGCCAGGGAGGAAACATTCAGTACTTC.

The table lists this clonotype with many counts. The chain combines TRBV18 with TRBJ1-4, with D uncertain. The V end lost 2 bases, the J end lost 7 bases, and 8 bases lay between the germline ends. The germline gives CDR1 KGHSH, CDR2 LQKENI. CDR3 size: 13 residues. CDR3 protein: CASSPEHGEKLFF. The CDR3 DNA is TGTGCCAGCTCACCAGAGCACGGTGAAAAACTGTTTTTT.

This clonotype was seen ten or more times. The J gene is TRBJ2-5, the V gene TRBV6-2 or TRBV6-3; 13 nucleotides match TRBD2. Germline V gives CDR1 MNHEY, CDR2 SVGEGT. This CDR3 is 18 amino acids long. V was clipped by 2 bases and J by 7 bases; unmatched bases: 13. DNA of the CDR3: TGTGCCAGCAGTTACCGCGGACTAGCGGGGGATCCAAGTGGGACCCAGTACTTC. This encodes CASSYRGLAGDPSGTQYF.

This clonotype was recorded at least ten times. This rearrangement joins TRBV20-1 to TRBJ1-2; no definite D call. Germline-derived CDR1 and CDR2 are DFQATT and SNEGSKA (reference sequence). The CDR3 consists of 13 residues. With 5 bases removed from V and 8 bases from J, the gap between germline ends came to 18 bases. The chain's CDR3 is CSAPDDNYGGYTF. The CDR3 DNA reads TGCAGTGCTCCGGACGATAACTATGGCGGCTACACCTTC.

In this sample, this clonotype turned up many times. V gene TRBV29-1 combines with J gene TRBJ2-1; D tentatively fits TRBD1 or TRBD2 (5 bases each). The CDR3 is 13 residues long. Germline V lookup: CDR1 SQVTM, CDR2 ANQGSEA. Trimming removed 4 bases from V and 3 bases from J, with 10 bases in between. The CDR3 protein is CSVGGANYNEQFF. The CDR3 DNA is TGCAGCGTTGGAGGGGCTAACTACAATGAGCAGTTCTTC.

This clonotype has only a few counts. This chain uses TRBV4-2 with TRBJ2-1; TRBD1 agrees at 8 bases. The V gene end was trimmed by 0 bases and the J gene end by 6 bases; junction bases not matched to a gene: 10. The CDR3 sequence is 17 residues long. Looked up from germline, CDR1 is LGHNA and CDR2 is YNFKEQ. CDR3 bases: TGTGCCAGCAGCCAAGATGGGGCCGGGACAGGAGTCAATGAGCAGTTCTTC. Its protein product is CASSQDGAGTGVNEQFF.

This chain links TRBV28 with TRBJ1-2; no reliable D call. The CDR3 has 12 amino acids. V was pared by 2 bases and J by 8 bases, with 9 bases between. Germline assignment: CDR1 MDHEN and CDR2 SYDVKM. CDR3 amino acids: CASSLPENGYTF. The CDR3, as DNA: TGTGCCAGCAGTTTACCCGAGAACGGCTACACCTTC.

This clonotype was seen many times. The J gene is TRBJ1-3, the V gene TRBV10-2; D unclear. Germline V gives CDR1 WSHSY, CDR2 SAAADI. The CDR3 runs to 16 residues. V was cut by 4 bases and J by 2 bases, with 15 bases left in between. The CDR3 is CASSGEDPRTGNTIYF. Here the CDR3 DNA reads TGCGCCAGCAGTGGCGAGGACCCCAGAACTGGAAACACCATATATTTT.

This clonotype was seen many times. The V gene is TRBV27, the J gene TRBJ2-1, with 7 bases that match TRBD2. V shed 0 bases, J shed 12 bases, and the junction held 2 bases outside the gene matches. In germline, CDR1 is MNHEY, CDR2 SMNVEV (reference sequence). The CDR3 spans 12 residues. CDR3 DNA: TGTGCCAGCAGTTTATCCGGGACTATGCAGTTCTTC. This sequence encodes CASSLSGTMQFF.

The CDR3 sequence is CASNRQGETEAFF. The CDR3, as DNA: TGTGCCAGCAACAGACAGGGGGAGACTGAAGCTTTCTTT. The chain carries TRBV3-1 and TRBJ1-1; 9 bases line up with TRBD1. Unmatched junction bases numbered 5, after V lost 7 bases and J lost 5 bases. This CDR3 has 13 residues. The V gene's germline CDR1 is LGHDT and CDR2 YNNKEL (reference sequence).